The 4 T cell receptor beta chains given below trace back to one sample, sequenced in a study of cytomegalovirus exposure and HLA in healthy donors. Amplification used 60 Vbeta primers and 13 Jbeta primers. This table comes from immunoSEQ multiplex PCR, and its TCRdb copy is limited to in-frame clones, with some not included. The sample has about 130,000 clones; around three quarters are singletons. Sequenced input: PBMCs. The source of these receptors is a woman aged 50 to 65 in good health and CMV-seronegative.

The chain couples TRBV11-3 to TRBJ1-2; tentatively, D is TRBD1 (6 bases). The germline V gene has CDR1 SGHNT and CDR2 YENEEA. The CDR3 totals 14 residues. The V gene lost 1 base and the J gene lost 4 bases, with 10 bases spanning the gap. In DNA form, the CDR3 reads TGTGCCAGCAGCTTAGCAGGGGCCTCCTATGGCTACACCTTC. It specifies CASSLAGASYGYTF.

The chain employs TRBV19 and TRBJ1-5; weak D call: TRBD1 (5 bases). Germline CDR1 LNHDA, CDR2 SQIVND (reference sequence). The length of the CDR3 is 15 residues. V gave up 6 bases and J gave up 2 bases, with 14 bases separating them. The CDR3 sequence: CASSLGAEGNQPQHF. CDR3 sequence (DNA): TGTGCCAGTAGCCTTGGGGCAGAGGGCAATCAGCCCCAGCATTTT.

This chain joins TRBV7-2 and TRBJ1-1; D is possibly TRBD1 (5 bases). Trimming removed 5 bases at V and 2 bases at J, with 12 bases between. This CDR3 comprises 14 residues. The germline V gene has CDR1 SGHTA and CDR2 FQGNSA. CDR3 bases: TGTGCCAGCAGCCCTTTTGACAGCAACACTGAAGCTTTCTTT. It codes for CASSPFDSNTEAFF.

The genes are TRBV6-5 and TRBJ2-1; D might be TRBD2 (6 bases). This CDR3 has 16 amino acids. Germline CDR1 reads MNHEY; CDR2 reads SVGAGI. V was clipped by 2 bases and J by 1 base, with 12 bases between them. CDR3 in amino acids: CASSYDRGTSYNEQFF. The DNA of the CDR3 is TGTGCCAGCAGTTACGACCGCGGGACTTCCTACAATGAGCAGTTCTTC.